One and the same sample provided the 20 T cell receptor beta chains below, sequenced in a study of T-cell memory formation after mild COVID-19. TCRdb used MiXCR to reprocess the 5' RACE reads, holding one entry per CDR3 protein. The sample has approximately 210,000 distinct CDR3 sequences, 18% seen once; the top ten hold approximately 2.4%. Sequences were obtained from PBMCs or a T cell subset sorted from them (not recorded which). These receptors originate from an adult woman who had mild COVID-19 (a few samples of this study predate the infection). Cell type and time point are not known.

In this sample, this clonotype turned up a few times. This chain connects TRBV24-1 to TRBJ1-1; TRBD1 aligns across 7 bases. The CDR3 sequence is 18 residues long. Germline assignment: CDR1 KGHDR and CDR2 SFDVKD. V was pared by 7 bases and J by 6 bases, with 22 bases of the junction left unmatched. CDR3 protein: CATSKGSLRDSTSAEAFF. DNA of the CDR3: TGTGCCACCAGCAAAGGGTCTTTAAGGGACAGCACCTCAGCTGAAGCTTTCTTT.

This rearrangement joins TRBV12-3 or TRBV12-4 to TRBJ1-1; D gene unclear. This CDR3 region has 14 residues. Deletions cut 7 bases from V and 0 bases from J, with 12 bases between. This chain's CDR3 is CASTLNGVNTEAFF. CDR3 sequence (DNA): TGTGCCAGCACCCTTAACGGGGTGAACACTGAAGCTTTCTTT.

This clonotype came up a few times. The gene calls are TRBV6-6 and TRBJ1-1, with D possibly being TRBD1 (6 bases). CDR1 and CDR2 (germline): MNHNY, SVGAGI (reference sequence). The CDR3 contains 14 residues. Trimming cost V 6 bases and J 0 bases, with 11 bases left between them. The CDR3 here is CASRRGALNTEAFF. In DNA form, the CDR3 reads TGTGCCAGCAGGCGGGGGGCCTTGAACACTGAAGCTTTCTTT.

This clonotype was picked up a small number of times. The rearrangement uses TRBV20-1 and TRBJ2-5, with TRBD1 matching 8 bases. V lost 0 bases to trimming and J lost 5 bases; unmatched junction nucleotides: 14. Germline CDR1 reads DFQATT; CDR2 reads SNEGSKA (reference sequence). The CDR3 spans 17 residues. DNA of the CDR3: TGCAGTGCTAGAGATTGGCTGGGTCTCAGGGGGCACGAGACCCAGTACTTC. It is translated as CSARDWLGLRGHETQYF.

The V call is TRBV20-1, the J call TRBJ1-2; tentatively, D is TRBD1 (5 bases). The CDR3 extends over 13 amino acids. Germline values: CDR1 DFQATT, CDR2 SNEGSKA (reference sequence). Trimming removed 1 base from V and 3 bases from J, with 9 bases in between. For the CDR3, the DNA is TGCAGTGCTAGAGCGGAGGGGTACTATGGCTACACCTTC. This sequence encodes CSARAEGYYGYTF.

This clonotype has a count of ten or more. CDR3 nucleotides: TGTGCCAGCAGCTTAGCCGGCGGGAGGGACGAGCAGTACTTC. It translates to CASSLAGGRDEQYF. The V call is TRBV7-2, the J call TRBJ2-7; the match to TRBD2 covers 9 bases. The CDR3 contains 14 residues. J was trimmed by 5 bases and V by 0 bases; bases with no gene match: 2. Germline CDR1 and CDR2: SGHTA and FQGNSA. The full variable domain, rest sourced from reference TRBV7-2 and TRBJ2-7, is GAGVSQSPSNKVTEKGKDVELRCDPISGHTALYWYRQSLGQGLEFLIYFQGNSAPDKSGLPSDRFSAERTGGSVSTLTIQRTQQEDSAVYLCASSLAGGRDEQYFGPGTRLTVT.

This clonotype turned up a few times. This chain links TRBV12-3 or TRBV12-4 with TRBJ1-6; 9 positions agree with TRBD1. This CDR3 has 15 amino acids. With 5 bases clipped from V and 7 bases from J, the junction kept 6 bases outside the gene matches. Here the CDR3 DNA reads TGTGCCAGCAGTATGACAGGGGGACGGAATTCACCCCTCCACTTT. Encoded protein: CASSMTGGRNSPLHF.

The V and J genes are TRBV29-1 and TRBJ1-1; TRBD1 might be the D (5 bases). Looked up from germline, CDR1 is SQVTM and CDR2 is ANQGSEA. The CDR3 is 13 residues long. With 6 bases removed from V and 2 bases from J, the gap between germline ends came to 13 bases. The CDR3 here is CSVGRDGNTEAFF. The CDR3 coding sequence is TGCAGCGTCGGCAGGGACGGAAACACTGAAGCTTTCTTT. The variable domain in full, with the rest retrieved from reference TRBV29-1 and TRBJ1-1, is SAVISQKPSRDICQRGTSLTIQCQVDSQVTMMFWYRQQPGQSLTLIATANQGSEATYESGFVIDKFPISRPNLTFSTLTVSNMSPEDSSIYLCSVGRDGNTEAFFGQGTRLTVV.

This clonotype was picked up many times. The chain carries TRBV20-1 and TRBJ2-1; D gene unclear. The CDR3 is made up of 12 amino acids. Germline V gene lookup returns CDR1 DFQATT and CDR2 SNEGSKA (reference sequence). The germline V and J ends were trimmed by 3 bases and 0 bases, with 3 bases remaining between them. The DNA of the CDR3 is TGCAGTGCTAGCGGCTCCTACAATGAGCAGTTCTTC. Its translation is CSASGSYNEQFF.

This chain links TRBV6-2 or TRBV6-3 with TRBJ2-7; maybe TRBD2 (6 bases). The CDR3 has 12 residues. V was pared by 0 bases and J by 11 bases, with 11 bases between. The germline CDR1 and CDR2 sequences are MNHEY and SVGEGT. CDR3 DNA: TGTGCCAGCAGTTACTCTTCGCGGGAAAAGTACTTC. Amino acids: CASSYSSREKYF.

The V and J genes are TRBV20-1 and TRBJ2-3; unclear D gene. Germline CDR1 reads DFQATT; CDR2 reads SNEGSKA (reference sequence). This CDR3 is 14 amino acids long. Trimming left V 6 bases short and J 6 bases short, with 19 bases between. The CDR3 region is CSAPAPRNLDTQYF. CDR3 in DNA: TGCAGTGCCCCAGCCCCCAGGAATTTGGATACGCAGTATTTT.

In this sample, this clonotype turned up many times. The gene calls are TRBV20-1 and TRBJ2-1, with D perhaps TRBD2 (5 bases). The CDR3 loop spans 13 amino acids. V dropped 5 bases and J dropped 6 bases, with 14 bases sitting between them. Germline CDR1 DFQATT, CDR2 SNEGSKA (reference sequence). CDR3 sequence: CSAGPGKGNEQFF. CDR3 coding DNA: TGCAGTGCTGGCCCGGGGAAGGGCAATGAGCAGTTCTTC.

This clonotype appeared a few times. This chain uses TRBV7-9 with TRBJ2-3; perhaps TRBD1 as D (5 bases). Germline V gene data show CDR1 as SEHNR and CDR2 as FQNEAQ (reference sequence). With 5 bases removed from V and 2 bases from J, the gap between germline ends came to 17 bases. The CDR3 contains 16 residues. DNA of the CDR3: TGTGCCAGCAGCGTTCCAGGGTTCCTCTTCACAGATACGCAGTATTTT. It specifies CASSVPGFLFTDTQYF.

This clonotype was seen a handful of times. V and J are TRBV18 and TRBJ1-2, with 11 bases matching TRBD1. The CDR3 totals 17 residues. CDR1 is KGHSH, CDR2 LQKENI, per germline. V lost 6 bases, J lost 6 bases, and 15 bases stayed unmatched. CDR3 nucleotides: TGTGCCAGCTCCCAAGCACACCGGACAGGGGGCGCAAATGGCTACACCTTC. Protein: CASSQAHRTGGANGYTF.

This clonotype was picked up one time. The CDR3: CAIGGGRTYGYTF. In nucleotides, the CDR3 is TGTGCCATCGGGGGGGGCCGCACCTATGGCTACACCTTC. The rearrangement links TRBV10-3 to TRBJ1-2; maybe TRBD1 (6 bases). The V gene lost 8 bases and the J gene lost 4 bases, with 14 bases spanning the gap. The CDR3 length is 13 residues. Germline-derived CDR1 and CDR2 are ENHRY and SYGVKD.

This clonotype appeared a few times. This chain links TRBV5-1 with TRBJ2-2; TRBD2 is a possible D gene (5 bases). CDR1 and CDR2 (germline): SGHRS, YFSETQ. The CDR3 is 15 residues long. V shed 4 bases and J shed 1 base, with 11 bases lying between them. The CDR3: CASSRRAGNTGELFF. The CDR3 DNA reads as TGCGCCAGCAGCCGGCGGGCCGGGAACACCGGGGAGCTGTTTTTT.

At least ten counts were recorded for this clonotype. V usage is TRBV10-3 and J usage is TRBJ2-5, with 9 bases aligning to TRBD1. Germline-derived CDR1 and CDR2 are ENHRY and SYGVKD. This CDR3 has 14 amino acids. V dropped 4 bases and J dropped 5; count of bases not matched to a gene: 5. CDR3 coding DNA: TGTGCCATCAGTGGTACAGGGGGCATGGAGACCCAGTACTTC. Translating gives CAISGTGGMETQYF.

This chain joins TRBV2 and TRBJ2-1, with unresolved D. Trimming shortened V by 7 bases and J by 7 bases, and 17 bases separated the two germline ends. This CDR3 spans 14 amino acids. In germline, CDR1 is SNHLY, CDR2 FYNNEI. CDR3 sequence reads: CASTTPSMVNEQFF. The CDR3 DNA follows: TGTGCCAGCACGACCCCCTCCATGGTAAATGAGCAGTTCTTC.

The chain recombines TRBV7-2 with TRBJ1-6; a possible D gene is TRBD1 (5 bases). The CDR3 sequence is 17 residues long. The ends were cut back, 0 bases at V and 0 bases at J, with 9 bases in the middle. Germline CDR1 and CDR2: SGHTA and FQGNSA. This CDR3 is CASSLASDSSYNSPLHF. CDR3 DNA sequence: TGTGCCAGCAGCTTAGCCTCCGACAGCTCCTATAATTCACCCCTCCACTTT.

The chain uses TRBV12-3 or TRBV12-4 and TRBJ2-1; weak D call: TRBD1 (7 bases). V lost 6 bases and J lost 10, with 22 bases in between. This CDR3 is 15 amino acids long. The CDR3 nucleotides read TGTGCCAGCAGAGTACAGGGGACTTTCACCGGGGAGCAGTTCTTC. Translation: CASRVQGTFTGEQFF.